These 14 T cell receptor beta chains share one sample of origin, sequenced in a study of cytomegalovirus exposure and HLA in healthy donors. The primer mix had 60 Vbeta and 13 Jbeta primers. Some clones are missing from TCRdb's copy, which holds only in-frame ones; the method was immunoSEQ multiplex PCR. In total, the table holds tens of thousands of clones. The sample taken for sequencing was PBMCs. The source is a middle-aged man in good health and CMV-seropositive.

The rearrangement joins TRBV28 to TRBJ2-5; 14 bases are a match to TRBD2. The V segment lost 5 bases and the J segment 3 bases; nucleotides outside the gene matches: 5. CDR3 length equals 16 residues. CDR1 is MDHEN and CDR2 is SYDVKM in the germline V gene. CDR3 DNA: TGTGCCAGCAGTAGGGGGACTAGCGGGAGAAAAGAGACCCAGTACTTC. This encodes CASSRGTSGRKETQYF.

This chain connects TRBV7-2 to TRBJ2-7; no firm D call. V dropped 5 bases and J dropped 0 bases, with 11 bases sitting between them. CDR3 length: 14 amino acids. Per germline, CDR1 SGHTA and CDR2 FQGNSA. The CDR3 region is CASSLGPSSYEQYF. DNA for the CDR3: TGTGCCAGCAGCCTGGGCCCAAGCTCCTACGAGCAGTACTTC.

This rearrangement joins TRBV5-1 to TRBJ1-2; 10 bases line up with TRBD1. The J segment lost 4 bases and the V segment lost 3 bases, leaving 6 bases of the junction unmatched. Per the germline V gene, CDR1 is SGHRS and CDR2 is YFSETQ. CDR3 size: 15 residues. CDR3 DNA: TGCGCCAGCAGCTACGGGACAGGGGCTGGCTATGGCTACACCTTC. Amino acid sequence: CASSYGTGAGYGYTF.

The chain is built from TRBV5-6 and TRBJ2-6; TRBD1 matches at 9 bases. Germline V gives CDR1 SGHDT, CDR2 YYEEEE. V shed 2 bases, J shed 0 bases, and the junction held 6 bases outside the gene matches. The CDR3 runs 18 residues. This chain's CDR3 is CASSFLGQGSSGANVLTF. The CDR3 DNA sequence: TGTGCCAGCAGCTTTCTCGGACAGGGGTCCTCTGGGGCCAACGTCCTGACTTTC.

This rearrangement joins TRBV29-1 to TRBJ2-7, with D hard to call. CDR3 length equals 14 residues. Trimming removed 0 bases at V and 5 bases at J, with 14 bases between. Germline V gives CDR1 SQVTM, CDR2 ANQGSEA. The CDR3: CSVEDPGSTDEQYF. Here the CDR3 DNA reads TGCAGCGTTGAAGATCCGGGTAGTACCGACGAGCAGTACTTC.

The rearrangement joins TRBV19 to TRBJ2-1; perhaps TRBD1 as D (5 bases). The CDR3 has 14 residues. The ends were cut back, 1 base at V and 5 bases at J, with 9 bases in the middle. The germline V gene encodes CDR1 LNHDA and CDR2 SQIVND (reference sequence). CDR3 sequence: CASSIALGDNEQFF. The CDR3 DNA follows: TGTGCCAGTAGTATAGCTCTAGGGGACAATGAGCAGTTCTTC.

The chain links TRBV6-1 to TRBJ1-3; 7 bases align to TRBD1. CDR3 size: 14 residues. Per the germline V gene, CDR1 is MNHNS and CDR2 is SASEGT. The trim removed 7 bases at V and 0 bases at J, leaving 3 bases unmatched. CDR3 amino acids: CASKGQFSGNTIYF. CDR3 DNA sequence: TGTGCCAGCAAGGGACAGTTCTCTGGAAACACCATATATTTT.

J is TRBJ2-3 and V is TRBV5-1; the D gene is possibly TRBD1 (5 bases). Germline V gene sequence: CDR1 SGHRS, CDR2 YFSETQ. The V end was cut by 4 bases, the J end by 5 bases, with 8 bases between. This CDR3 contains 12 residues. The chain's CDR3 is CASSDDRDTQYF. CDR3 nucleotide sequence: TGCGCCAGCAGCGATGACAGAGATACGCAGTATTTT.

The chain couples TRBV5-5 to TRBJ1-5; no firm D call. CDR1 is SGHKS and CDR2 is YYEKEE in the germline V gene (reference sequence). The V end was cut by 4 bases, the J end by 2 bases, with 13 bases between. CDR3 length equals 15 residues. Here the CDR3 reads CASSLDTVGNQPQHF. The CDR3 region has the DNA TGTGCCAGCAGCCTCGACACCGTCGGCAATCAGCCCCAGCATTTT. The full variable domain, with the rest looked up from reference TRBV5-5 and TRBJ1-5, is DAGVTQSPTHLIKTRGQQVTLRCSPISGHKSVSWYQQVLGQGPQFIFQYYEKEERGRGNFPDRFSARQFPNYSSELNVNALLLGDSALYLCASSLDTVGNQPQHFGDGTRLSIL.

The chain carries TRBV9 and TRBJ2-7; 9 nucleotides match TRBD1. Trimming cost V 6 bases and J 1 base; bases outside gene matches: 5. The CDR3 is 14 amino acids. Per germline, CDR1 SGDLS and CDR2 YYNGEE. CDR3: CASTKGQGSYEQYF. CDR3 DNA sequence: TGTGCCAGCACCAAGGGACAGGGTTCCTACGAGCAGTACTTC.

The CDR3 loop is CASSEAVATNEKLFF. The DNA of the CDR3 is TGTGCCAGCAGCGAGGCGGTCGCAACTAATGAAAAACTGTTTTTT. This chain links TRBV7-9 with TRBJ1-4; D is ambiguous. The CDR3 has 15 amino acids. The germline V gene encodes CDR1 SEHNR and CDR2 FQNEAQ (reference sequence). The V end was cut by 5 bases, the J end by 0 bases, with 10 bases between.

V gene TRBV5-1 combines with J gene TRBJ2-5, with 8 bases fitting TRBD1. With the DNA end fitting TRBJ2-7 better, the J assignment may be wrong. CDR1 SGHRS and CDR2 YFSETQ come from the germline V gene. This CDR3 region has 14 residues. The CDR3 DNA reads TGCGCCAGCAGCGCAGGGGGCGGTGGCTACGAGCAGTACTTC. Encoded protein: CASSAGGGGYEQYF.

V usage is TRBV5-4 and J usage is TRBJ2-2; 10 bases are a match to TRBD2. The V and J ends lost 4 bases and 10 bases, in that order; junction bases with no gene match: 13. This CDR3 comprises 16 residues. Per germline, CDR1 SGHNT and CDR2 YYREEE (reference sequence). CDR3 in amino acids: CASSLAGAVGGKELFF. CDR3 DNA: TGTGCCAGCAGCCTAGCGGGAGCGGTAGGGGGGAAGGAGCTGTTTTTT.

J is TRBJ2-5 and V is TRBV27; 8 nucleotides line up with TRBD1. With 0 bases clipped from V and 2 bases from J, the junction kept 2 bases outside the gene matches. CDR3 size: 15 residues. The germline gives CDR1 MNHEY, CDR2 SMNVEV (reference sequence). The CDR3 spells CASSLSTGGQETQYF. CDR3 bases: TGTGCCAGCAGTTTATCCACAGGGGGTCAAGAGACCCAGTACTTC.